The entry below describes one T cell receptor (beta chain). The sample belongs to a study of blood T cell repertoires in COVID-19. In the authors' workflow: Nucleated cell counts were estimated from reference gene primer amplification. The protocol was immunoSEQ multiplex PCR, while the TCRdb copy is restricted to in-frame clones and leaves out a portion. V, J and clone size are taken as reported in that table, and D and trimming were inferred from the DNA itself. The sample includes 85,000 to 110,000 clones, roughly 90% of them seen just once. Germline loops: CDR1 WNHNN, CDR2 SYGVQD (reference sequence). The CDR3 is 15 residues long. V lost 4 bases to trimming and J lost 4 bases, with 14 bases between them.

The chain links TRBV10-1 to TRBJ2-1; D is perhaps TRBD2 (6 bases). This sequence originates from a woman aged 55-70 years with acute or convalescent COVID-19. The sample comprised peripheral blood. CDR3 sequence: CASSAAGTQYNEQFF. The CDR3 DNA follows: TGCGCCAGCAGTGCCGCCGGGACTCAATACAATGAGCAGTTCTTC.